The entry below gives a single T cell receptor beta chain sequence along with its context. This receptor's antigen is unknown. Base qualities are not provided; no much larger clone lies one nucleotide away. Libraries were constructed by 5' RACE. Reads for this sample came from an Illumina HiSeq 2500. A second roughly 7 to 12 cycle PCR used a sample-barcoded 5' primer and a J-beta primer mix. Each TCR beta cDNA molecule received a unique molecular identifier from a template-switch 5' adaptor carrying 12 random nucleotides. Each sample yielded at least 3 million CDR3-containing paired-end reads. All of the RNA was converted into first-strand cDNA using the Mint cDNA synthesis kit, with a TRBC-specific oligonucleotide serving as the primer. All cDNA was treated with uracil-DNA glycosylase and then went through a first 18-cycle PCR with the universal primers M1SS and BC2_uni_R. The original methods were these. Normalization of each sample was performed by random selection of 1 million high-quality reads, each carrying a distinct molecular identifier. Reads with shared molecular identifiers were discarded instead of being binned into consensus sequences. MiTCR, run with a Q25 quality threshold and the strictest error-elimination algorithm, handled CDR3 identification, clonotype clustering and error correction. A nonparametric unseen species model with Euler transformation was used to estimate lower-bound total TCR beta diversity. TCRdb applied fastp at Q25 and MiXCR to the public reads, then kept only in-frame beta chains. Every entry covers one CDR3 protein and lists the most common genes and DNA from its rows. The V and J calls, along with clone size, are taken from TCRdb and not from the paper's own processing. For this sample the table gives about 670,000 distinct CDR3 sequences, of which approximately 40% were detected only once. The top ten constitute approximately 31% of the sample.

This sample is part of a study of blood T cells in healthy people across ages (dated by TCRdb to about 2015). In terms of the full investigation: In model experiments, template switching captured roughly one uniquely barcoded TCR beta cDNA molecule for every two T cells. To track age-related changes in TCR beta repertoire diversity, the study relied on deep sequencing normalized with unique cDNA molecular identifiers. Donors were grouped into four age groups: young (average roughly 16 years), middle-aged (39), aged (about 60) and long-lived (82). To avoid experimental bias, donors of different ages were distributed randomly across sequencing lanes. Two additional independent replicas of 1 million unique cDNA reads from the same blood draw were analyzed for two donors (one aged 18 to 29 and one aged 80 or older).

From a lookup of the germline V gene, CDR1 and CDR2 are SGHTA and FQGNSA. From the cysteine through the phenylalanine, the CDR3 covers 12 amino acids. The only DNA kept is the CDR3, 36 bases in frame from the first base. What the study reported, not specific to this receptor: There was a strong correlation between observed TCR beta diversity and the percentage of naive T cells measured by flow cytometry. Because the CMV infection status of the donors was unknown, age-related changes in expanded clonotypes may potentially have been confounded. Estimates of total diversity from one million sequenced T cells were regarded as lower bounds and underestimates. Because profiling used bulk unsorted PBMCs, naive and antigen-experienced compartments could not be compared conclusively. Observed TCR beta diversity per million T cells fell roughly linearly with age, and a significant reduction was already apparent by age around 40. Compared with the aged group, the long-lived group had more naive CD4+ T cells, fewer expanded clones and increased TCR diversity, a pattern suggesting age selection.

The 39 donors, aged about 6 to 95 years, were systemically healthy Caucasian individuals from Russia. Each donor gave 9.5 to 10 milliliters of peripheral blood, drawn into EDTA-treated Vacutainer tubes. Ficoll-Paque density-gradient centrifugation was used to isolate PBMCs, with at least 6.5 million per sample. Trizol reagent was used to extract total RNA from PBMCs, with at least 6 micrograms per sample. For every donor, an aliquot of PBMCs went through flow cytometry to measure the percentages of naive CD45RAhigh/CD27high T cells. Sequenced input: blood. The receptor chain draws on TRBV7-2 and TRBJ2-4; no D gene can be assigned with confidence. TRBJ2-7 matches the DNA end more closely, so the J call is doubtful. This TCR was sampled from an older man in good health. The nucleotides read TGTGCCAGCAGCTTATTCGACTACGAGCAGTACTTC. This codes for CASSLFDYEQYF.